This T cell receptor beta chain was documented in a study of tumor-infiltrating lymphocytes in primary liver carcinoma. Study-level background: Tumor staging was T1-T3 N0M0; sizes spanned about 4.2 to 11 cm across. About 3.65 to 7.13 million productive TCRbeta reads were obtained from the samples, with similar numbers across tissue types.

The germline CDR1 and CDR2 sequences are SGHNT and YYREEE (reference sequence). The length of the CDR3 is 14 residues. With 2 bases removed from V and 4 bases from J, the gap between germline ends came to 12 bases. General study results and limits: Against blood, tumors held a significantly higher top-250-clone fraction (p = 0.039).

Germline DNA was extracted alongside blood RNA, which was obtained from unsorted whole blood. No patient had received treatment, and all had chronic HBV infection. TCR beta cDNA was made from approximately 500 ng total RNA with a constant-region primer. Slightly modified ARM-PCR, run as three nested multiplex PCR rounds, produced the TCR beta libraries. The study ran its first two PCR rounds for nine to ten cycles each, using TRBV1-TRBV30 forward primers and a C-beta reverse primer. TCRdb reprocessed the multiplex PCR reads via MiXCR and lists one record per CDR3 protein. The data show fewer than 400,000 distinct CDR3 sequences, almost 60% seen once. Comment on this clonotype: Its target is unknown.

This receptor was taken from a woman aged 25 to 45 with primary liver carcinoma and hepatitis B virus infection. The chain combines TRBV5-4 with TRBJ1-2; weak D call: TRBD1 (6 bases). Material for sequencing was peripheral blood. CDR3 residues: CASSFQGQTYGYTF. CDR3 nucleotide sequence: TGTGCCAGCAGCTTCCAGGGGCAGACCTATGGCTACACCTTC.